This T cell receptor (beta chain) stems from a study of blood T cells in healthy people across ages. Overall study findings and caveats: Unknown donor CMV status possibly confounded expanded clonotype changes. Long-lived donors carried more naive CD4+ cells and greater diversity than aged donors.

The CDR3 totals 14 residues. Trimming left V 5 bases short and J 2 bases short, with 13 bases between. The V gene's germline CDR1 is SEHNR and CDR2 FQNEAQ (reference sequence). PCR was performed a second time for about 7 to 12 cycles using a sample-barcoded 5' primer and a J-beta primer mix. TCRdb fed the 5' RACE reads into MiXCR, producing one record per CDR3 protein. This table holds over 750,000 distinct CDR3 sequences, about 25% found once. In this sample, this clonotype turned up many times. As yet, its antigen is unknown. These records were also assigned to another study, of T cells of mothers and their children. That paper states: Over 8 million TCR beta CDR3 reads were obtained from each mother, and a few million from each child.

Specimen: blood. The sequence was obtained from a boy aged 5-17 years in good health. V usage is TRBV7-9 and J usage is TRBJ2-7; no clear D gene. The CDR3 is CASSPPGTAYEQYF. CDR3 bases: TGTGCCAGCAGCCCCCCCGGCACAGCCTACGAGCAGTACTTC.